Listed below are T cell receptor beta chains from one sample, sequenced in a study of CD8 T cells in ankylosing spondylitis. TCRdb redid the calling of the 5' RACE reads with MiXCR, one entry per CDR3 protein. The sample shows fewer than 250,000 distinct CDR3 sequences, around 16% of them seen only once. Material: blood, either unsorted or a sorted T cell fraction (not recorded which). The receptors were gathered from a male donor with ankylosing spondylitis. Both conserved end residues are part of each CDR3. D genes are given only for firm matches. Clone size is given for some rows only: seen once, a few or many times, or a class if the clone is expanded.

size,J,D,V,DNA,CDR3
few,TRBJ2-3,-,TRBV5-6,TGTGCCAGCAGCTTCCCTGGACCGACAGATACGCAGTATTTT,CASSFPGPTDTQYF
few,TRBJ1-2,-,TRBV2,TGTGCCAGCAGGGGATATGGCTACACCTTC,CASRGYGYTF
-,TRBJ2-3,-,TRBV27,TGTGCCAGCAGTTCCCCGACTGCCCCTACGCAGTATTTT,CASSSPTAPTQYF
many,TRBJ2-1,-,TRBV7-8,TGTGCCAGCAGTGAGCGGAGGAGCTCCTACAATGAGCAGTTCTTC,CASSERRSSYNEQFF
few,TRBJ1-1,-,TRBV5-5,TGTGCCAGCAGCTTGGGAGGGCTCACTGAAGCTTTCTTT,CASSLGGLTEAFF
few,TRBJ2-5,TRBD1,TRBV11-2,TGTGCCAGCAGCTTACGACAGGGTATTTGGGAGACCCAGTACTTC,CASSLRQGIWETQYF
-,TRBJ2-3,TRBD2,TRBV7-9,TGTGCCAGCAGCTGGGGACTAGCGGGTGGGACAGATACGCAGTATTTT,CASSWGLAGGTDTQYF
few,TRBJ2-7,-,TRBV29-1,TGCAGCGTGGGGGACGCAGATATCTCCTACGAGCAGTACTTC,CSVGDADISYEQYF
-,TRBJ2-7,-,TRBV2,TGTGCCAGCAGTGAATCTTGGGACCAGACCTACGAGCAGTACTTC,CASSESWDQTYEQYF
-,TRBJ1-1,-,TRBV6-2/TRBV6-3,TGTGCCAGCAGTTACGCGGGACGGCTTATTAACACTGAAGCTTTCTTT,CASSYAGRLINTEAFF
few,TRBJ2-3,TRBD2,TRBV29-1,TGCAGCGTTGGGCCTAGCGGTGGAGGGGATACGCAGTATTTT,CSVGPSGGGDTQYF
many,TRBJ2-3,-,TRBV12-3/TRBV12-4,TGTGCCAGCAGGGCCCGACCCTCCACAGATACGCAGTATTTT,CASRARPSTDTQYF
few,TRBJ2-7,-,TRBV5-1,TGCGCCAGCAGCTTGAGGGCAGTGGAGGCCTACGAGCAGTACTTC,CASSLRAVEAYEQYF
once,TRBJ2-1,TRBD2,TRBV20-1,TGCTGTGCTAAAGGCTTGTTGACGGGGGGGCCGGGTGAGCAGTTCTTC,CCAKGLLTGGPGEQFF
many,TRBJ2-1,TRBD2,TRBV7-9,TGTGCCAGCAGCTTATCGGGGGGCTCCTACAATGAGCAGTTCTTC,CASSLSGGSYNEQFF
-,TRBJ1-1,TRBD1,TRBV4-3,TGCGCCAGCAGCCAAGGTTCGGCAGGGGGGAGTGACACTGAAGCTTTCTTT,CASSQGSAGGSDTEAFF
-,TRBJ1-2,-,TRBV27,TGTGCCAGCAGGGGAGACTATTATGGCTACACCTTC,CASRGDYYGYTF
-,TRBJ1-1,-,TRBV4-1,TGCGCCAGCAGCCAAGACGGGGTTCAGGACACTGAAGCTTTCTTT,CASSQDGVQDTEAFF
few,TRBJ2-1,TRBD2,TRBV9,TGTGCCAGCAGCGTAGGGGGTAGCGGGAGTGTCTACAATGAGCAGTTCTTC,CASSVGGSGSVYNEQFF
once,TRBJ1-1,-,TRBV4-2,TGTGCCAGCAGCCAAGCCCCTGGGGGGGACACTGAAGCTTTCTTT,CASSQAPGGDTEAFF
-,TRBJ2-1,TRBD1,TRBV7-9,TGTGCCAGCAGCTTGGATTGGTCGGGACAGGGTCACAATGAGCAGTTCTTC,CASSLDWSGQGHNEQFF
-,TRBJ2-1,TRBD2,TRBV4-3,TGCGCCAGCAGCCAAGATTCACTAGCGGGATATGGTGAGCAGTTCTTC,CASSQDSLAGYGEQFF
-,TRBJ1-5,TRBD1,TRBV14,TGTGCCAGCAGCCACTTGAGCCCGGACAGGGCTGCCGAGCCCCAGCATTTT,CASSHLSPDRAAEPQHF
-,TRBJ2-1,-,TRBV12-3/TRBV12-4,TGTGCCAGCAGTTTAGGAAGGGTGAGTGAGCAGTTCTTC,CASSLGRVSEQFF
many,TRBJ2-1,TRBD2,TRBV4-2,TGTGCCACGAGCGAGACTAGCCGGAATAACAATGAGCAGTTCTTC,CATSETSRNNNEQFF
-,TRBJ2-1,TRBD2,TRBV2,TGTGCCAGCAGTGAGGCGGGGGGGTCGTATGAGCAGTTCTTC,CASSEAGGSYEQFF
-,TRBJ2-2,-,TRBV11-2,TGTGCCAGCAGCTTATTACCAGGGCGATCCGGGGAGCTGTTTTTT,CASSLLPGRSGELFF
-,TRBJ1-5,TRBD1,TRBV2,TGTGCCAGCAGGGCGGGACAGCGAGGGGTTCGCAATCAGCCCCAGCATTTT,CASRAGQRGVRNQPQHF
-,TRBJ2-7,-,TRBV6-2/TRBV6-3,TGTGCCAGCATGAGCGGAGCCTTTTTTGAGCAGTACTTC,CASMSGAFFEQYF
few,TRBJ2-1,TRBD1,TRBV20-1,TGCAGTGCTGGGAGCCTTGAGGGGGCCCCCTACAATGAGCAGTTCTTC,CSAGSLEGAPYNEQFF
few,TRBJ1-4,-,TRBV12-3/TRBV12-4,TGTGCCAGCAGCCCGGCCCCGGGACCCTGGGCCCTAGAAAAACTGTTTTTT,CASSPAPGPWALEKLFF
few,TRBJ2-2,-,TRBV12-5,TGTGCTAGGGGCGGTTTCCGTCCAAACACCGGGGAGCTGTTTTTT,CARGGFRPNTGELFF
-,TRBJ2-1,-,TRBV20-1,TGCAGTGCTAAGACATACTACAATGAGCAGTTCTTC,CSAKTYYNEQFF
-,TRBJ2-3,-,TRBV7-3,TGTGCCAGCAGCCTTCTTGGACAAGCAAGCACAGATACGCAGTATTTT,CASSLLGQASTDTQYF
many,TRBJ2-1,-,TRBV12-3/TRBV12-4,TGTGCCAGCAGCCTACTCTCCAATGAGCAGTTCTTC,CASSLLSNEQFF
many,TRBJ2-7,-,TRBV27,TGTGCCAGCAGTTTCGGACAGTCCTACGAGCAGTACTTC,CASSFGQSYEQYF
-,TRBJ1-2,-,TRBV9,TGTGCCAGCAGCCGACCAGGGAGTGGCTACACCTTC,CASSRPGSGYTF
-,TRBJ2-5,-,TRBV10-2,TGCGCCAGCAGTGGTAGGGCTTGGGGAGAGACCCAGTACTTC,CASSGRAWGETQYF
-,TRBJ2-7,-,TRBV20-1,TGCAGTGCATTGACAGGCAGCTCCTACGAGCAGTACTTC,CSALTGSSYEQYF
few,TRBJ1-1,-,TRBV19,TGTGCCAGTGTCCGTCTGCGAGAAGCTTTCTTT,CASVRLREAFF
few,TRBJ1-1,TRBD1,TRBV7-6,TGTGCCAGCAGCTTAGATCCGGGACAGGGGGGGAACACTGAAGCTTTCTTT,CASSLDPGQGGNTEAFF